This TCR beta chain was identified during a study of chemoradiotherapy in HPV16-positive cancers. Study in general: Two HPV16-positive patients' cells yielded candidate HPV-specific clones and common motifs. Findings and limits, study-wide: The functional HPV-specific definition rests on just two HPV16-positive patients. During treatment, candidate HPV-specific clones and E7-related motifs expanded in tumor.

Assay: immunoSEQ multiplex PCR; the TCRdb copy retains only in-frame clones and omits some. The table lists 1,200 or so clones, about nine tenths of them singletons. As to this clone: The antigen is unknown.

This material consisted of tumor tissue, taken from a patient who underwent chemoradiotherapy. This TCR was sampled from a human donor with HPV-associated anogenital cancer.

CDR3: CASSEAAGSNTEAFF. The DNA for the CDR3 is TGTGCCAGCAGTGAAGCGGCAGGATCGAACACTGAAGCTTTCTTT. The rearrangement uses TRBV6-1 and TRBJ1-1; D is uncertain. CDR3 length: 15 amino acids. Germline V gene lookup returns CDR1 MNHNS and CDR2 SASEGT. Trimming shortened V by 0 bases and J by 1 base, and 9 bases separated the two germline ends.